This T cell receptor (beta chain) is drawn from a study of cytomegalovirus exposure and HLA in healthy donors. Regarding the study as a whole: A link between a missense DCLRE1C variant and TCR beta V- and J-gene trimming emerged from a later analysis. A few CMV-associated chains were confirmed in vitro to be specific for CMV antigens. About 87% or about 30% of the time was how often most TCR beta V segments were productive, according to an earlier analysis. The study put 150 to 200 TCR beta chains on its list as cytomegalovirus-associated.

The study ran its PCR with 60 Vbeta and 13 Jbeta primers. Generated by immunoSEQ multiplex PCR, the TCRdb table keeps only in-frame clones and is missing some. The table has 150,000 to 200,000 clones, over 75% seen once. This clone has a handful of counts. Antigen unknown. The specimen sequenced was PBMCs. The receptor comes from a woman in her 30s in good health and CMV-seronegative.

The CDR3 here is CTPGTQKAFF. CDR3 sequence (DNA): TGCACCCCTGGGACACAGAAAGCTTTCTTT. The V gene is TRBV1, the J gene TRBJ1-1; the table assigns TRBD1, which was not confirmed against the DNA. TRBV1 is given as a pseudogene. This CDR3 has 10 residues.